The 2 T cell receptor beta chains below come from one sample, sequenced in a study of PD-L1 blockade in urothelial cancer. Sequencing was performed with immunoSEQ multiplex PCR; in TCRdb, only in-frame clones are kept and a portion is missing. The repertoire holds around 56,000 clones, around 84% seen once, with less than 3.5% in the top ten. The sequencing used PBMCs, collected around atezolizumab (anti-PD-L1) treatment. The receptors here all came from a man aged 50-59 years with urothelial cancer.

The chain recombines TRBV11-2 with TRBJ2-4; TRBD1 aligns across 7 bases. V lost 5 bases to trimming and J lost 8 bases; unmatched junction nucleotides: 12. CDR3 size: 15 residues. Germline CDR1 SGHAT, CDR2 FQNNGV. The CDR3 nucleotides are TGTGCCAGCAGCCTTGGACAGGTTAGAATGGACATTCAGTACTTC. Its translation: CASSLGQVRMDIQYF.

The chain employs TRBV28 and TRBJ1-1; TRBD1 might be the D (5 bases). Germline values: CDR1 MDHEN, CDR2 SYDVKM. This CDR3 comprises 16 residues. V lost 3 bases, J lost 4 bases, and 18 bases lay in between. This CDR3 is CASSFYFRGGSTEAFF. The CDR3 DNA reads TGTGCCAGCAGTTTTTATTTTAGGGGAGGAAGCACTGAAGCTTTCTTT.